This passage covers 10 T cell receptor beta chains from one sample sequenced in a study of T cell responses to AZD1222 COVID-19 vaccine. The data were produced by immunoSEQ multiplex PCR, yet TCRdb's version contains in-frame clones alone and is incomplete. The sample records 80,000 to 100,000 clones, approximately 83% being singletons. The source material was peripheral blood, sampled 28 days after the second AZD1222 dose. The receptors shown here come from an adult who received the AZD1222 COVID-19 vaccine.

The V gene is TRBV11-2, the J gene TRBJ2-3; no firm D call. There are 14 residues in the CDR3. Germline V gene sequence: CDR1 SGHAT, CDR2 FQNNGV. V shed 0 bases and J shed 4 bases, with 8 bases lying between them. The CDR3 loop is CASSLDPPPDTQYF. The CDR3 nucleotides are TGTGCCAGCAGCTTAGATCCCCCCCCAGATACGCAGTATTTT.

The J gene is TRBJ2-7, the V gene TRBV19, with 12 nucleotides matching TRBD1. V trimming: 6 bases; J trimming: 4 bases; junction bases outside the gene matches: 7. CDR1 is LNHDA and CDR2 is SQIVND in the germline V gene (reference sequence). The CDR3 has 15 amino acids. The CDR3 DNA sequence: TGTGCCAGTAGCATTGGGACAGGGGGCTTATACGAGCAGTACTTC. Translated: CASSIGTGGLYEQYF.

The V gene is TRBV4-1, the J gene TRBJ2-3; 8 positions match TRBD2. Germline V lookup: CDR1 MGHRA, CDR2 YSYEKL. V was pared by 2 bases and J by 4 bases, with 5 bases of the junction left unmatched. CDR3 size: 15 residues. The CDR3 loop is CASSQLRGGSDTQYF. The CDR3 coding sequence is TGCGCCAGCAGCCAACTTCGGGGGGGGTCAGATACGCAGTATTTT.

The chain joins TRBV18 to TRBJ1-1; D uncertain. V was pared by 3 bases and J by 11 bases, with 13 bases between. Germline V gene sequence: CDR1 KGHSH, CDR2 LQKENI. The CDR3 sequence is 12 residues long. DNA for the CDR3: TGTGCCAGCTCACCTGGACCCACGGGGGCTTTCTTT. Residues: CASSPGPTGAFF.

In this sample, this clone turned up once. The genes are TRBV19 and TRBJ1-2; D remains unclear. Germline V lookup: CDR1 LNHDA, CDR2 SQIVND (reference sequence). The V gene lost 0 bases and the J gene lost 3 bases, with 5 bases spanning the gap. This CDR3 comprises 13 residues. CDR3: CASSIDGYYGYTF. The DNA for the CDR3 is TGTGCCAGTAGTATAGACGGGTACTATGGCTACACCTTC.

V usage is TRBV7-2 and J usage is TRBJ2-3; D tentatively fits TRBD1 or TRBD2 (5 bases each). V was cut by 1 base and J by 4 bases, with 12 bases left in between. CDR3 size: 15 residues. The germline gives CDR1 SGHTA, CDR2 FQGNSA. The DNA of the CDR3 is TGTGCCAGCAGCTTAGGGGACGTGGCGGCAGATACGCAGTATTTT. Its translation is CASSLGDVAADTQYF.

The chain carries TRBV7-3 and TRBJ1-1; D call uncertain. CDR1 and CDR2 from the germline V gene are SGHTA and FQGTGA. Trimming removed 2 bases from V and 1 base from J, with 8 bases in between. This CDR3 spans 14 amino acids. The CDR3 coding sequence is TGTGCCAGCAGCTTATTCGCAGGGAACACTGAAGCTTTCTTT. Translation gives CASSLFAGNTEAFF.

The chain employs TRBV10-3 and TRBJ1-1; D is undetermined. The CDR3 has 14 residues. The V gene lost 7 bases and the J gene lost 3 bases, with 15 bases spanning the gap. Germline V gene sequence: CDR1 ENHRY, CDR2 SYGVKD. CDR3 protein: CAIKARGFDTEAFF. CDR3 nucleotides: TGTGCCATCAAGGCGCGAGGGTTTGACACTGAAGCTTTCTTT.

The V and J genes are TRBV19 and TRBJ2-7; a possible D gene is TRBD2 (6 bases). The CDR3 sequence is 14 residues long. Germline CDR1 reads LNHDA; CDR2 reads SQIVND (reference sequence). The V and J ends lost 0 bases and 4 bases respectively, with 10 bases between them. The CDR3 DNA follows: TGTGCCAGTAGTATAGAGCGGGGAAAATACGAGCAGTACGTC. It encodes CASSIERGKYEQYV.

The rearrangement links TRBV5-8 to TRBJ2-2; D is possibly TRBD1 or TRBD2 (5 bases each). The CDR3 has 16 amino acids. Germline CDR1 is SGHTS and CDR2 is YDEGEE. V lost 4 bases to trimming and J lost 0 bases, with 13 bases between them. The CDR3 loop reads CASSGGPTANTGELFF. In DNA form, the CDR3 reads TGTGCCAGCAGCGGAGGTCCGACAGCGAACACCGGGGAGCTGTTTTTT.